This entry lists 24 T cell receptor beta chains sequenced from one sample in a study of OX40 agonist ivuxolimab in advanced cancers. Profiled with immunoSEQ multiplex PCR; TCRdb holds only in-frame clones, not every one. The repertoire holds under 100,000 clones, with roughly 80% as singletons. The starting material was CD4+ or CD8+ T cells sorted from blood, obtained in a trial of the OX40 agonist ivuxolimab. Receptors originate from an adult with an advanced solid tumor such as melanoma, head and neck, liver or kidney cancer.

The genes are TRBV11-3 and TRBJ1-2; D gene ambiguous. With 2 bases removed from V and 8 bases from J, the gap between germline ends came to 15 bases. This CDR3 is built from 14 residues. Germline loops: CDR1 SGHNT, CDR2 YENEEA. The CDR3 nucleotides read TGTGCCAGCAGCTTAACAACCGGTGGGCCGGGCTACACCTTC. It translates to CASSLTTGGPGYTF.

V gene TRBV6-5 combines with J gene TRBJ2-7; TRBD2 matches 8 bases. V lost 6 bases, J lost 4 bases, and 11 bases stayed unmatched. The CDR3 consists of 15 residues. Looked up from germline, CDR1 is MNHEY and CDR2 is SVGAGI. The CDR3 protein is CASSPSPAGEYEQYF. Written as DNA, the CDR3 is TGTGCCAGCAGCCCGAGCCCAGCGGGAGAGTACGAGCAGTACTTC.

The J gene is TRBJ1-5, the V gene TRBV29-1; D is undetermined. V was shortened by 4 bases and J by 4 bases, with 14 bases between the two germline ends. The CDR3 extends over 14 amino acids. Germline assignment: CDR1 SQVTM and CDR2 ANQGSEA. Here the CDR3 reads CSVVFASPNQPQHF. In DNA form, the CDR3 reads TGCAGCGTTGTGTTTGCCTCCCCTAATCAGCCCCAGCATTTT.

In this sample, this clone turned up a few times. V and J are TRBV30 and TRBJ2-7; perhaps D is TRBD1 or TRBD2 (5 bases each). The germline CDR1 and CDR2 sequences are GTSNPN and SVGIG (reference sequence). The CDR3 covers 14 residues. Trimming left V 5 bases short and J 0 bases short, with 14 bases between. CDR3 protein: CAWGRDPSSYEQYF. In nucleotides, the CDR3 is TGTGCCTGGGGAAGGGACCCGAGCTCCTACGAGCAGTACTTC.

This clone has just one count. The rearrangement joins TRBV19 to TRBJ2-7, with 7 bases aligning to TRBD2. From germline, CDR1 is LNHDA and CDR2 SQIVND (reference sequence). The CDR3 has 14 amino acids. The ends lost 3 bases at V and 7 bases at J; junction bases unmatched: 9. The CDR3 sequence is CASSISAGEGEQYF. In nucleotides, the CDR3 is TGTGCCAGTAGTATTTCGGCGGGAGAGGGGGAGCAGTACTTC.

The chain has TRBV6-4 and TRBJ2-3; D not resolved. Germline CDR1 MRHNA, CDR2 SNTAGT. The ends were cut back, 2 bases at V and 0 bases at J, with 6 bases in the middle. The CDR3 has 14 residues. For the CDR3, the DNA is TGTGCCAGCAGTGACGACGACAGCACAGATACGCAGTATTTT. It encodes CASSDDDSTDTQYF.

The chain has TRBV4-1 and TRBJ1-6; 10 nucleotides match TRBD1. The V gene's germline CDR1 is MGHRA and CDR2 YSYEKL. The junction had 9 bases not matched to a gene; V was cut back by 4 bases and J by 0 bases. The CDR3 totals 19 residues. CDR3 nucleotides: TGCGCCAGCAGCCGCATAGGGACAGGGGTAAGCTCCTATAATTCACCCCTCCACTTT. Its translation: CASSRIGTGVSSYNSPLHF.

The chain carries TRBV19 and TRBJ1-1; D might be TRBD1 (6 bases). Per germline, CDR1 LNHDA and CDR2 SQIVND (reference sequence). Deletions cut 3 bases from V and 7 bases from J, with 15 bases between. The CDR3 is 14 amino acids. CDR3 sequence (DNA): TGTGCCAGTAGTATGCGTAGGGGGGAAATTGAAGCTTTCTTT. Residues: CASSMRRGEIEAFF.

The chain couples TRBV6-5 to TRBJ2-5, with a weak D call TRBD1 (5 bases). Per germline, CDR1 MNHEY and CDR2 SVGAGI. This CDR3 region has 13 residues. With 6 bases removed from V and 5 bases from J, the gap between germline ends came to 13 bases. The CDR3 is CASRPKGWETQYF. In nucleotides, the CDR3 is TGTGCCAGCAGACCGAAGGGGTGGGAGACCCAGTACTTC.

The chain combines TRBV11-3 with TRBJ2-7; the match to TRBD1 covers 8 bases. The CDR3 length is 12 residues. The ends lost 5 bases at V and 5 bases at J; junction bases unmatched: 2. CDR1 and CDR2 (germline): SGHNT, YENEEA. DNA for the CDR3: TGTGCCAGCAGCAAGGACAGGGACGAGCAGTACTTC. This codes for CASSKDRDEQYF.

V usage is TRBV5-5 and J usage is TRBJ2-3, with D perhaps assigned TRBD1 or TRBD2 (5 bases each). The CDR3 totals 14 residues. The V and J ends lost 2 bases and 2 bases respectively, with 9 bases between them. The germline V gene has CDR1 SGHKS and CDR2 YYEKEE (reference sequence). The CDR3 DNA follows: TGTGCCAGCAGCTTAGTAGGGACCACAGATACGCAGTATTTT. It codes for CASSLVGTTDTQYF.

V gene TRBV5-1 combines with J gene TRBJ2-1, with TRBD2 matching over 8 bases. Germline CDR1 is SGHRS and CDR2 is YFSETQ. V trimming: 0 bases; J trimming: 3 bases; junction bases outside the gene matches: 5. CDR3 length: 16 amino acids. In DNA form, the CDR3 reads TGCGCCAGCAGCTTGGCAGCGGGGGCCCTCTACAATGAGCAGTTCTTC. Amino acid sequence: CASSLAAGALYNEQFF. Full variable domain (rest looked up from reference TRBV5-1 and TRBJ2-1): KAGVTQTPRYLIKTRGQQVTLSCSPISGHRSVSWYQQTPGQGLQFLFEYFSETQRNKGNFPGRFSGRQFSNSRSEMNVSTLELGDSALYLCASSLAAGALYNEQFFGPGTRLTVL.

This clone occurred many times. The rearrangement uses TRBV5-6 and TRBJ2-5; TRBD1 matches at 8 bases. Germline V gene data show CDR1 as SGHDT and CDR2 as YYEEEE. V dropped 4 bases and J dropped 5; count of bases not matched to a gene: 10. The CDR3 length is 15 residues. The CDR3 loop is CASSTQGEGLETQYF. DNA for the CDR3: TGTGCCAGCAGCACACAGGGGGAAGGGTTGGAGACCCAGTACTTC.

For the CDR3, the DNA is TGTGCCAGCTCACCTAGCGCAGGGGATGCTAACTATGGCTACACCTTC. This gives the protein CASSPSAGDANYGYTF. This sequence joins TRBV18 and TRBJ1-2, with a weak D call TRBD1 (6 bases). V lost 3 bases, J lost 0 bases, and 14 bases lay in between. Germline lookup yields CDR1 KGHSH and CDR2 LQKENI. The CDR3 runs to 16 residues.

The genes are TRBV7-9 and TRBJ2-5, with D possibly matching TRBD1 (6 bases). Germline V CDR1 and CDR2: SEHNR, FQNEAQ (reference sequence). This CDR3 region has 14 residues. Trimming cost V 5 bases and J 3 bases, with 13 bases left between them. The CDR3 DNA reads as TGTGCCAGCAGCAAGCAAACAGGGAAAGAGACCCAGTACTTC. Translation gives CASSKQTGKETQYF.

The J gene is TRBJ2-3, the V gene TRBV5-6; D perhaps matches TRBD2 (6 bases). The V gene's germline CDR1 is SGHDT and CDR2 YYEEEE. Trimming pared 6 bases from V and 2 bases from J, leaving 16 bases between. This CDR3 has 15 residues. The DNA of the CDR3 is TGTGCCAGCACCAACCGGGGAGGATCCACAGATACGCAGTATTTT. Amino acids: CASTNRGGSTDTQYF.

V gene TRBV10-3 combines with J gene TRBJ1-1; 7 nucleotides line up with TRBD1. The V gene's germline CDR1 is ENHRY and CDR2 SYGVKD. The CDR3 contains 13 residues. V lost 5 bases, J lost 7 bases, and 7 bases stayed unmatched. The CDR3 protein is CAISRTGAGEAFF. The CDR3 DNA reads TGTGCCATCAGTAGGACAGGTGCGGGTGAAGCTTTCTTT.

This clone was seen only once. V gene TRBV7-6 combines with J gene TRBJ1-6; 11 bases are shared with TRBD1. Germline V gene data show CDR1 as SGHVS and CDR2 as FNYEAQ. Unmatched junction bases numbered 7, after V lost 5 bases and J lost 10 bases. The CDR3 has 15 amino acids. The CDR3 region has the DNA TGTGCCAGCAGCCCCGAGGACAGGGGGCAATCACCCCTCCACTTT. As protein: CASSPEDRGQSPLHF.

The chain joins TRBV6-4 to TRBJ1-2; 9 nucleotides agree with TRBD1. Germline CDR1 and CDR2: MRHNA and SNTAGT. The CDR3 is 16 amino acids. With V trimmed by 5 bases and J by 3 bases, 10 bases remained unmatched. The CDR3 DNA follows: TGTGCCAGCAGTCACACCACCGGGACAGGGCACTATGGCTACACCTTC. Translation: CASSHTTGTGHYGYTF.

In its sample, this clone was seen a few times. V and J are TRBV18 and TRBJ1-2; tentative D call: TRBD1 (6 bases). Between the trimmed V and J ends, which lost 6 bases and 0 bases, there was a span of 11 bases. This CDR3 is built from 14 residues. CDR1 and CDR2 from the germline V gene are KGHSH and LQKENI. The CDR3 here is CASSLQGSNYGYTF. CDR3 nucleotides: TGTGCCAGCTCCCTACAGGGATCTAACTATGGCTACACCTTC.

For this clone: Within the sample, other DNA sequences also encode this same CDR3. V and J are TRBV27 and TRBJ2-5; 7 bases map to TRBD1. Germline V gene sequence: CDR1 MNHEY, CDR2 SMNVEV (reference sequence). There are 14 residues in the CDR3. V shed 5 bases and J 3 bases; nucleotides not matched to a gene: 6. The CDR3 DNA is TGTGCCAGCAGTCGGGGACAGCAAAAAGAGACCCAGTACTTC. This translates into CASSRGQQKETQYF.

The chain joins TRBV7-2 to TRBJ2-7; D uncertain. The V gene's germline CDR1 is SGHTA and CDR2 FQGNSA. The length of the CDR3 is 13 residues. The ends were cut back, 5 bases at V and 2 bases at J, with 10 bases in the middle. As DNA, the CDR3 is TGTGCCAGCAGCATCAACCCGACCTACGAGCAGTACTTC. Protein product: CASSINPTYEQYF. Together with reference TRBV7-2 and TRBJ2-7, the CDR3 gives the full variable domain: GAGVSQSPSNKVTEKGKDVELRCDPISGHTALYWYRQSLGQGLEFLIYFQGNSAPDKSGLPSDRFSAERTGGSVSTLTIQRTQQEDSAVYLCASSINPTYEQYFGPGTRLTVT.

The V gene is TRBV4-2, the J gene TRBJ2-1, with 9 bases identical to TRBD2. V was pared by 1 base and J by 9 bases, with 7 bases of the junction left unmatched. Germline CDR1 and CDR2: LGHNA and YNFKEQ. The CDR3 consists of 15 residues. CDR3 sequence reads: CASSQVAGEVVEQFF. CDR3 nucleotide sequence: TGTGCCAGCAGCCAAGTAGCGGGAGAAGTAGTTGAGCAGTTCTTC.

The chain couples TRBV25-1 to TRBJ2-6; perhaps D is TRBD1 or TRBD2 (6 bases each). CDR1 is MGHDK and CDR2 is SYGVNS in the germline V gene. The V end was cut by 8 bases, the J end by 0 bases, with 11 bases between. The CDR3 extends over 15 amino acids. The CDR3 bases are TGTGCCAGCGGGGGGCTTACCTCTGGGGCCAACGTCCTGACTTTC. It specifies CASGGLTSGANVLTF.